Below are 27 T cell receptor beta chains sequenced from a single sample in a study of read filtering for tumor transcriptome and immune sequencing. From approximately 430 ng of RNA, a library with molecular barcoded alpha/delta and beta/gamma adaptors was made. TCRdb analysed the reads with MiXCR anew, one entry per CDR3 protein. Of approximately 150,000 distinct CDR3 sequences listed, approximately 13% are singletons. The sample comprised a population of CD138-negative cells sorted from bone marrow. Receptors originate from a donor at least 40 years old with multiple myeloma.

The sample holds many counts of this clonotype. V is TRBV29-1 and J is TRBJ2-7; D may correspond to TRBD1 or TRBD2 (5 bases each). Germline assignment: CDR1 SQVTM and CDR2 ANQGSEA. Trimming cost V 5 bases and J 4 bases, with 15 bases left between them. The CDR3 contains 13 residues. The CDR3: CSVLLGVGYEQYF. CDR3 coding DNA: TGCAGCGTTCTATTGGGGGTGGGGTACGAGCAGTACTTC.

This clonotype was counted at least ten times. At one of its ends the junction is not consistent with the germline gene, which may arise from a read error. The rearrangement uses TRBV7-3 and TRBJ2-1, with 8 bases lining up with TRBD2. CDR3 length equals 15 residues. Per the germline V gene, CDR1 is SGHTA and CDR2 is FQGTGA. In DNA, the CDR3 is TGTGCCAGCAGTTTAATAGCGGGGACTTACAATGAGCAGTTCTTC. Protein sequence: CASSLIAGTYNEQFF.

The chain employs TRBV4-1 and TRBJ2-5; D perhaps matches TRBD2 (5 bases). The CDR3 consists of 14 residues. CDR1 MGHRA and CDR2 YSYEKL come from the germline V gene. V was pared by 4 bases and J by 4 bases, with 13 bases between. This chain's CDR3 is CASSRILAPETQYF. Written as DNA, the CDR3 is TGCGCCAGCAGCCGCATCCTAGCTCCAGAGACCCAGTACTTC.

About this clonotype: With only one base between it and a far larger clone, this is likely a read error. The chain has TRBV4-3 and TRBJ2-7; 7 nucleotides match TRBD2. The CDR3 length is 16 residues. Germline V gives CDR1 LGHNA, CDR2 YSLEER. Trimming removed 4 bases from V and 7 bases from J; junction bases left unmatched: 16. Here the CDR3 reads CASSRHPSGAYNEQYF. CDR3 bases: TGCGCCAGCAGCCGCCACCCTAGCGGAGCCTACAATGAGCAGTACTTC.

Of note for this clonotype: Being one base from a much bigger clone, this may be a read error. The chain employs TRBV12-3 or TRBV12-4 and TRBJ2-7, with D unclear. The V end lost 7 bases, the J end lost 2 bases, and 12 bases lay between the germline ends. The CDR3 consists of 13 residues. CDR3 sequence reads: CASNLDIAYEQYF. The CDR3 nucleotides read TGTGCCAGCAATCTTGACATTGCCTACGAGCAGTACTTC.

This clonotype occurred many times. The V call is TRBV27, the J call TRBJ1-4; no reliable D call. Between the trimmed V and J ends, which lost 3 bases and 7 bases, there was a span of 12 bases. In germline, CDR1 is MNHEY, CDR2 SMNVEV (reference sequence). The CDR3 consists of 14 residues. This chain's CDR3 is CASSFSALREKLFF. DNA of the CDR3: TGTGCCAGCAGTTTTTCGGCCCTCCGTGAAAAACTGTTTTTT.

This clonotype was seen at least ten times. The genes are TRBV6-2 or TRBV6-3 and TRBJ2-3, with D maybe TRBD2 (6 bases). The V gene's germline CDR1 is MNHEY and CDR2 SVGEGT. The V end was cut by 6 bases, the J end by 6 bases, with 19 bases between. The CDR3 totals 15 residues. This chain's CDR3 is CASRRDDGRSDTQYF. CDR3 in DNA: TGTGCCAGCAGGCGGGACGACGGAAGGAGCGATACGCAGTATTTT.

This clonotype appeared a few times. In DNA, the CDR3 is TGTGCCAGCAGCTTGGCCTGGCAGACCCGGACTAACTATGGCTACACCTTC. Residues: CASSLAWQTRTNYGYTF. The chain recombines TRBV5-5 with TRBJ1-2; D ambiguous. With 0 bases removed from V and 0 bases from J, the gap between germline ends came to 15 bases. The CDR3 runs to 17 residues. Germline CDR1 is SGHKS and CDR2 is YYEKEE (reference sequence).

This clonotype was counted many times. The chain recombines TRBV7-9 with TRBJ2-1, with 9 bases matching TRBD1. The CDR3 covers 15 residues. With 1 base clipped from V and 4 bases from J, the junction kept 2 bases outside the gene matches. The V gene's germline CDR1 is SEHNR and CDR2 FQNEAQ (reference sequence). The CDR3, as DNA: TGTGCCAGCAGCTTAGTTGGGACAGGGTACAATGAGCAGTTCTTC. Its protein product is CASSLVGTGYNEQFF.

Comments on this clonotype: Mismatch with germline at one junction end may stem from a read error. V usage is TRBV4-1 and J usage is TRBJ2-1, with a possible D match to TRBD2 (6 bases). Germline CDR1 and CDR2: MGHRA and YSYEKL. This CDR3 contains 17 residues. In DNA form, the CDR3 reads TGCGCCAGCAGCCAAGTTGGAGAGCGGGCTGGAGTCGGTGAGCGGTTCTTC. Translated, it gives CASSQVGERAGVGERFF.

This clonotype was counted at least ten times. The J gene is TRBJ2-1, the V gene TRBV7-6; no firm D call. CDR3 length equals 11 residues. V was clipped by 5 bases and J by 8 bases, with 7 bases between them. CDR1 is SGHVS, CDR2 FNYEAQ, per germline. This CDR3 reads CASSALDEQFF. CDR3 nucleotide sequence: TGTGCCAGCAGCGCCTTGGATGAGCAGTTCTTC.

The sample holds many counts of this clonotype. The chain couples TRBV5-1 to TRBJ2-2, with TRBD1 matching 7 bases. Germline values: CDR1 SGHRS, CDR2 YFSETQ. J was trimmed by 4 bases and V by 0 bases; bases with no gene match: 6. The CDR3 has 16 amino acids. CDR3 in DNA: TGCGCCAGCAGCTTGGAGGGGGCGCGAGGCACCGGGGAGCTGTTTTTT. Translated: CASSLEGARGTGELFF.

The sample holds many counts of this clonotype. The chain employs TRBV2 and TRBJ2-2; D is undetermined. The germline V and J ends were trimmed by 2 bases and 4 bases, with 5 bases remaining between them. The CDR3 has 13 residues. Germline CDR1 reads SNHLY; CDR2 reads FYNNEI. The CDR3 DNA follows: TGTGCCAGCAGTGAACCCGCCACCGGGGAGCTGTTTTTT. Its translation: CASSEPATGELFF. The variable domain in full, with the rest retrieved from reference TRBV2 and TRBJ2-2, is EPEVTQTPSHQVTQMGQEVILRCVPISNHLYFYWYRQILGQKVEFLVSFYNNEISEKSEIFDDQFSVERPDGSNFTLKIRSTKLEDSAMYFCASSEPATGELFFGEGSRLTVL.

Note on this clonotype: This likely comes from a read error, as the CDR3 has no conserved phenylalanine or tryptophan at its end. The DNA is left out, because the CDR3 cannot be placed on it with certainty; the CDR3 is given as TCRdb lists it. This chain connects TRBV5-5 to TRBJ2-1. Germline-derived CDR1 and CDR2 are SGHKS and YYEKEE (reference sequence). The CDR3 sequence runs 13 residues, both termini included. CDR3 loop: CASSLDFYNEQVY.

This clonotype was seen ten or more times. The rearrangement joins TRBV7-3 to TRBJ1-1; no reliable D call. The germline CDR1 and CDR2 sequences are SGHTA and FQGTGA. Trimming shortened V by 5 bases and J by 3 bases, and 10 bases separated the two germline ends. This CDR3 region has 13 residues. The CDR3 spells CASSRSEDTEAFF. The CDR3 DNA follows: TGTGCCAGCAGCCGATCCGAGGACACTGAAGCTTTCTTT. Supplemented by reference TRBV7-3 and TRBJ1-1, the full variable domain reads GAGVSQTPSNKVTEKGKYVELRCDPISGHTALYWYRQSLGQGPEFLIYFQGTGAADDSGLPNDRFFAVRPEGSVSTLKIQRTERGDSAVYLCASSRSEDTEAFFGQGTRLTVV.

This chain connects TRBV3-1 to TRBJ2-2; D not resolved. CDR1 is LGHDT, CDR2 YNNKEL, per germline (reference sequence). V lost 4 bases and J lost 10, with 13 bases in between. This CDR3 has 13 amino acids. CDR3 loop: CASSLPRRVELFF. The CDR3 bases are TGTGCCAGCAGCCTCCCTAGGAGAGTGGAGCTGTTTTTT.

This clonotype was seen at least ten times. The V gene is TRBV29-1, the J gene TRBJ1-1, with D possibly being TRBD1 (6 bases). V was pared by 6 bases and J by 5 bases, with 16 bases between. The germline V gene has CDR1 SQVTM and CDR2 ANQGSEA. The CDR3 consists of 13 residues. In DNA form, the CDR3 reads TGCAGCGTACAGACAGGAACCGGGACTGAAGCTTTCTTT. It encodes CSVQTGTGTEAFF. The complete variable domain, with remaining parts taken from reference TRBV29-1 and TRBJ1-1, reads SAVISQKPSRDICQRGTSLTIQCQVDSQVTMMFWYRQQPGQSLTLIATANQGSEATYESGFVIDKFPISRPNLTFSTLTVSNMSPEDSSIYLCSVQTGTGTEAFFGQGTRLTVV.

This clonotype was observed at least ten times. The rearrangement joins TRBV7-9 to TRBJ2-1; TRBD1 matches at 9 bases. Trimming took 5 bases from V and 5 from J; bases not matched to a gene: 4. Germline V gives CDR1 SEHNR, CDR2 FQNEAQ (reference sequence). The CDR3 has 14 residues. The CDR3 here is CASSRRDRDNEQFF. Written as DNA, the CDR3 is TGTGCCAGCAGCCGTCGGGACAGGGACAATGAGCAGTTCTTC.

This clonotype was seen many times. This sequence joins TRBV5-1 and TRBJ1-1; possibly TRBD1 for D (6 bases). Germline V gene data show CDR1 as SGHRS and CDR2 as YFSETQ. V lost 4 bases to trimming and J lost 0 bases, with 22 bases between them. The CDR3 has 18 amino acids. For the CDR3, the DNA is TGCGCCAGCAGCATGGGAGGGCGGACAGTCTTCTTGAACACTGAAGCTTTCTTT. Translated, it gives CASSMGGRTVFLNTEAFF.

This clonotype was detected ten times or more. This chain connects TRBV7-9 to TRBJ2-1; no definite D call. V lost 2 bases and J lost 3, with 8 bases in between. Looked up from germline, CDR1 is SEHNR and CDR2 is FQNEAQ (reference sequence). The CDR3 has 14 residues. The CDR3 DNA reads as TGTGCCAGCAGCTTAAACCCTGACTACAATGAGCAGTTCTTC. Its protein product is CASSLNPDYNEQFF.

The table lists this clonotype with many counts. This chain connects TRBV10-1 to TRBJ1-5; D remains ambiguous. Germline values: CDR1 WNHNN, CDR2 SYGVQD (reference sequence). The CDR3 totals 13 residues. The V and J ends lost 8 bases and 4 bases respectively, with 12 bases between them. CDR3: CASGCRRNQPQHF. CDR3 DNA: TGCGCCAGCGGATGTCGAAGAAATCAGCCCCAGCATTTT.

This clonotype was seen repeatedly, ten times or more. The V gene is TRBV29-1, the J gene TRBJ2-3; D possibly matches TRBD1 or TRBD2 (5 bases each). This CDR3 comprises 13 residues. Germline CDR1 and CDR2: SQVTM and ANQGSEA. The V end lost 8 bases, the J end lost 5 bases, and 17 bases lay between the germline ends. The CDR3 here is CSPRWGTGDTQYF. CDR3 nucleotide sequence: TGCAGCCCCCGTTGGGGGACGGGAGATACGCAGTATTTT.

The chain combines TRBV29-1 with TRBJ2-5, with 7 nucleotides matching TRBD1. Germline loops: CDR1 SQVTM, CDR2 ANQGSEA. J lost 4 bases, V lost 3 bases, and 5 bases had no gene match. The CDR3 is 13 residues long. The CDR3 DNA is TGCAGCGTTGAGAAAAGGGGGCCAGAGACCCAGTACTTC. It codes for CSVEKRGPETQYF.

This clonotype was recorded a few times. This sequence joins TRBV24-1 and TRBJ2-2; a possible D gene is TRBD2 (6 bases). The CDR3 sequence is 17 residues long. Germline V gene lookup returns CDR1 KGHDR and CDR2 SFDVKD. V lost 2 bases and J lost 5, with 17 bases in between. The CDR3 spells CATSDYLTGAGTGELFF. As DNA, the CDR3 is TGTGCCACCAGTGATTACCTTACCGGGGCGGGGACCGGGGAGCTGTTTTTT.

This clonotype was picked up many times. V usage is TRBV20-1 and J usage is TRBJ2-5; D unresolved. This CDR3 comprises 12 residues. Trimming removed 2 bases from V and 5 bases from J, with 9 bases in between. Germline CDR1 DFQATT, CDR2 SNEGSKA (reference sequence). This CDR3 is CSARSPRETQYF. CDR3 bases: TGCAGTGCTAGAAGTCCGCGGGAGACCCAGTACTTC.

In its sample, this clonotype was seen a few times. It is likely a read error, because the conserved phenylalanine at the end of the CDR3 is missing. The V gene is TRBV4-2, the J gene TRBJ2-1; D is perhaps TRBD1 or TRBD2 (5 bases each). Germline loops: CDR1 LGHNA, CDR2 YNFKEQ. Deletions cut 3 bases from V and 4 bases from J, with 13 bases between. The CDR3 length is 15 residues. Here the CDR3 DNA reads TGTGCCAGCAGCCAGGACCCGGGACGATACAATGAGCAGTTCCTC. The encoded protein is CASSQDPGRYNEQFL.

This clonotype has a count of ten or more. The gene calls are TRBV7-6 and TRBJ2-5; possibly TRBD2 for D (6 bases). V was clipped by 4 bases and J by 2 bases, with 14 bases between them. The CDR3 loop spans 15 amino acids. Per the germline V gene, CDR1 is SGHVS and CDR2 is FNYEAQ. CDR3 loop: CASSWGPGGQETQYF. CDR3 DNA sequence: TGTGCCAGCAGCTGGGGCCCAGGAGGGCAAGAGACCCAGTACTTC.